These 11 T cell receptor beta chains were sequenced from one sample in a study of shared clonotypes between healthy human individuals. Only in-frame clones appear in the TCRdb table, and some are missing; sequencing was by immunoSEQ multiplex PCR. The sample shows about 1.1 million clones, roughly 77% of them seen only once. Material for sequencing was memory CD4+ T cells from PBMCs. The subset is: CD45RA-negative fraction. These receptors all stem from a young man in good health. Some clones in this sample may be carry-over from other donors' samples.

The V gene is TRBV4-1, the J gene TRBJ1-6, with 10 bases fitting TRBD1. There are 17 residues in the CDR3. J gave up 5 bases and V 4 bases, and 8 bases lay outside the gene matches. Germline V gene data show CDR1 as MGHRA and CDR2 as YSYEKL. The CDR3 DNA sequence: TGCGCCAGCAGCCGGGTCCCGGGACAGGGGAATAATTCACCCCTCCACTTT. Translated: CASSRVPGQGNNSPLHF.

As DNA, the CDR3 is TGTGCCAGAAGCTTGTCCCCCCGGGACACTGAAGCTTTCTTT. The encoded protein is CARSLSPRDTEAFF. The chain combines TRBV5-3 with TRBJ1-1; D unclear. TRBV5-3 is assigned to the ORF class and has an uncertain function. The CDR3 has 14 residues. Between the trimmed V and J ends, which lost 1 base and 3 bases, there was a span of 10 bases.

The genes are TRBV6-5 and TRBJ1-4; TRBD1 matches at 7 bases. The CDR3 sequence is 16 residues long. After removal of 2 bases from V and 5 bases from J, the junction contained 8 bases not matched to a gene. Germline lookup yields CDR1 MNHEY and CDR2 SVGAGI. The DNA for the CDR3 is TGTGCCAGCAGTTACGGAACGGGACAGCGAAATGAAAAACTGTTTTTT. Translated, it gives CASSYGTGQRNEKLFF.

The chain employs TRBV18 and TRBJ2-3; the match to TRBD2 covers 7 bases. This CDR3 contains 17 residues. Trimming at V came to 6 bases and at J to 4 bases, leaving 16 bases not matched to a gene. Germline CDR1 and CDR2: KGHSH and LQKENI. The CDR3 coding sequence is TGTGCCAGCTCCCCCCGAGGTACGGCGGGAGTGTCAGATACGCAGTATTTT. This gives the protein CASSPRGTAGVSDTQYF. Full variable domain (missing parts from reference TRBV18 and TRBJ2-3): NAGVMQNPRHLVRRRGQEARLRCSPMKGHSHVYWYRQLPEEGLKFMVYLQKENIIDESGMPKERFSAEFPKEGPSILRIQQVVRGDSAAYFCASSPRGTAGVSDTQYFGPGTRLTVL.

The chain uses TRBV18 and TRBJ2-6; TRBD1 might be the D (5 bases). Trimming took 4 bases from V and 0 from J, leaving 10 bases between them. CDR1 is KGHSH and CDR2 is LQKENI in the germline V gene. This CDR3 is 16 amino acids long. CDR3 nucleotide sequence: TGTGCCAGCTCACTTCAGGGATTCTCTGGGGCCAACGTCCTGACTTTC. Its protein is CASSLQGFSGANVLTF.

This rearrangement joins TRBV7-9 to TRBJ2-7; D is perhaps TRBD2 (6 bases). The germline V gene has CDR1 SEHNR and CDR2 FQNEAQ (reference sequence). CDR3 length: 15 amino acids. V was clipped by 7 bases and J by 4 bases, with 20 bases between them. CDR3 loop: CASTMQARGTYEQYF. Written as DNA, the CDR3 is TGTGCCAGCACCATGCAGGCCCGGGGGACGTACGAGCAGTACTTC.

The chain combines TRBV18 with TRBJ2-1; possible D gene TRBD1, 5 bases. CDR3 length: 14 amino acids. Germline CDR1 KGHSH, CDR2 LQKENI. V was shortened by 3 bases and J by 7 bases, with 13 bases between the two germline ends. The CDR3 region has the DNA TGTGCCAGCTCACCCGGCAGGGCGGTTAATGAGCAGTTCTTC. Protein sequence: CASSPGRAVNEQFF.

This clone was seen only a few times. The rearrangement uses TRBV29-1 and TRBJ1-1; D is perhaps TRBD1 (5 bases). The germline V gene has CDR1 SQVTM and CDR2 ANQGSEA. V was cut by 7 bases and J by 3 bases, with 15 bases left in between. The CDR3 has 13 residues. CDR3 nucleotide sequence: TGCAGCGCCGGTAGGGGATATTACACTGAAGCTTTCTTT. Amino acid sequence: CSAGRGYYTEAFF.

The genes are TRBV5-1 and TRBJ2-1, with D possibly called TRBD1 or TRBD2 (6 bases each). This CDR3 comprises 13 residues. The germline gives CDR1 SGHRS, CDR2 YFSETQ. V was shortened by 4 bases and J by 10 bases, with 15 bases between the two germline ends. CDR3 residues: CASSPDRGGEQFF. The DNA for the CDR3 is TGCGCCAGCAGCCCCGATAGAGGGGGGGAGCAGTTCTTC.

This chain links TRBV6-5 with TRBJ2-2, with D hard to call. V was pared by 2 bases and J by 2 bases, with 12 bases between. Germline CDR1 is MNHEY and CDR2 is SVGAGI. The CDR3 runs to 16 residues. As DNA, the CDR3 is TGTGCCAGCAGTTACGTCAGTTCTCCCAACACCGGGGAGCTGTTTTTT. This translates into CASSYVSSPNTGELFF.

The chain recombines TRBV2 with TRBJ2-3; no clear D. This CDR3 is 14 amino acids long. The V gene lost 7 bases and the J gene lost 0 bases, with 11 bases spanning the gap. The germline V gene has CDR1 SNHLY and CDR2 FYNNEI. The chain's CDR3 is CASIGGASTDTQYF. The CDR3 DNA reads as TGTGCCAGCATCGGCGGAGCTAGCACAGATACGCAGTATTTT. The full variable domain, in which reference TRBV2 and TRBJ2-3 provide the parts outside the CDR3, is EPEVTQTPSHQVTQMGQEVILRCVPISNHLYFYWYRQILGQKVEFLVSFYNNEISEKSEIFDDQFSVERPDGSNFTLKIRSTKLEDSAMYFCASIGGASTDTQYFGPGTRLTVL.